Given below is one T cell receptor beta chain in context. Its antigen is still unknown. The data originate from a study of cytomegalovirus exposure and HLA in healthy donors. The PCR employed 60 Vbeta primers together with 13 Jbeta primers. The table came from immunoSEQ multiplex PCR; TCRdb's copy has only in-frame clones and leaves some out. The sample holds some 140,000 clones; more than 70% are singletons and the top ten take 2% to 2.5%. Study observations and caveats: Available immune exposure information covered CMV serostatus only.

The V gene lost 0 bases and the J gene lost 4 bases, with 6 bases spanning the gap. The V gene's germline CDR1 is MNHEY and CDR2 SVGAGI. The CDR3 extends over 14 amino acids. This chain links TRBV6-5 with TRBJ2-2; D might be TRBD1 (5 bases). The material sequenced was PBMCs. The TCR originated in a man in his thirties or forties in good health and CMV-seronegative. The CDR3 spells CASSYSTATGELFF. CDR3 bases: TGTGCCAGCAGTTACTCGACAGCCACCGGGGAGCTGTTTTTT.